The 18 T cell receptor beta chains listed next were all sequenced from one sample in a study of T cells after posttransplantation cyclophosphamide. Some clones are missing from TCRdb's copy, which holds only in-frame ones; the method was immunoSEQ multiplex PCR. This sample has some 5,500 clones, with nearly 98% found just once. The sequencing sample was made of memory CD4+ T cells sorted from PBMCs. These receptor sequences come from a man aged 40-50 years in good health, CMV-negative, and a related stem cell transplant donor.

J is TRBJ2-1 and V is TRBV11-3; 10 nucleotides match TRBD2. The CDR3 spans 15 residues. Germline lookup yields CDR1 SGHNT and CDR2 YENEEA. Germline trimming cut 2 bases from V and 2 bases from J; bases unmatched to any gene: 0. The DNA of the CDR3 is TGTGCCAGCAGCTTACTAGCGGGAGCCTACAATGAGCAGTTCTTC. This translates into CASSLLAGAYNEQFF.

CDR3 DNA: TGTGCCAGCAGCCTCCGGACAGGGACCCCTATCTATGGCTACACCTTC. It is translated as CASSLRTGTPIYGYTF. The rearrangement joins TRBV7-2 to TRBJ1-2; TRBD1 agrees at 8 bases. This CDR3 has 16 residues. Trimming cost V 5 bases and J 4 bases; bases outside gene matches: 12. Germline lookup yields CDR1 SGHTA and CDR2 FQGNSA.

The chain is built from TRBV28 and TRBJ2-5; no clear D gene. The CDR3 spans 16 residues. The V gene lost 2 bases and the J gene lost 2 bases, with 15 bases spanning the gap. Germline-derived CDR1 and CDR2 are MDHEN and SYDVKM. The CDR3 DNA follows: TGTGCCAGCAGTTTACCGACGGAGCCCGGACAAGAGACCCAGTACTTC. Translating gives CASSLPTEPGQETQYF.

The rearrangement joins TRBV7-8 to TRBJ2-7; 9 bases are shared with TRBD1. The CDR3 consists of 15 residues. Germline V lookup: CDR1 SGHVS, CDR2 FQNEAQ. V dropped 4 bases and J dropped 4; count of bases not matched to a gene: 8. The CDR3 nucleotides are TGTGCCAGCAGCTCGAAGACAGGGGGTAATTACGAGCAGTACTTC. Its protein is CASSSKTGGNYEQYF.

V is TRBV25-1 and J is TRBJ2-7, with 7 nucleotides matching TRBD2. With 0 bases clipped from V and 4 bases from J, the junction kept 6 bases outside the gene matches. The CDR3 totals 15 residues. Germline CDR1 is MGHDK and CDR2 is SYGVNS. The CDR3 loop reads CASSEYRGGAYEQYF. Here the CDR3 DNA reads TGTGCCAGCAGTGAATATCGGGGAGGGGCTTACGAGCAGTACTTC.

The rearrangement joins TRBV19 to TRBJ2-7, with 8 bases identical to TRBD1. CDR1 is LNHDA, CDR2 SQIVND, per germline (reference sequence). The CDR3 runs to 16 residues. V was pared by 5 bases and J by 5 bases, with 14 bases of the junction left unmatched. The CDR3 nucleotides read TGTGCCAGTAGTGCCAGGACAGGGTCTTCTTCCAACGAGCAGTACTTC. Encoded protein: CASSARTGSSSNEQYF. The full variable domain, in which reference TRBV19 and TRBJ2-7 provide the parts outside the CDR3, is DGGITQSPKYLFRKEGQNVTLSCEQNLNHDAMYWYRQDPGQGLRLIYYSQIVNDFQKGDIAEGYSVSREKKESFPLTVTSAQKNPTAFYLCASSARTGSSSNEQYFGPGTRLTVT.

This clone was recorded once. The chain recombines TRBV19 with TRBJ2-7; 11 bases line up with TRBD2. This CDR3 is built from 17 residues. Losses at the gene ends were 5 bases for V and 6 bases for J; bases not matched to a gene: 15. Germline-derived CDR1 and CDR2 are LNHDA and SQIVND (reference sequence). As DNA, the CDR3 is TGTGCCAGTAGTGTCACCAATTTAGCGGGAGGGCCCGGCGAGCAGTACTTC. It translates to CASSVTNLAGGPGEQYF. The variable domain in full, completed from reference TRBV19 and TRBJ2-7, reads DGGITQSPKYLFRKEGQNVTLSCEQNLNHDAMYWYRQDPGQGLRLIYYSQIVNDFQKGDIAEGYSVSREKKESFPLTVTSAQKNPTAFYLCASSVTNLAGGPGEQYFGPGTRLTVT.

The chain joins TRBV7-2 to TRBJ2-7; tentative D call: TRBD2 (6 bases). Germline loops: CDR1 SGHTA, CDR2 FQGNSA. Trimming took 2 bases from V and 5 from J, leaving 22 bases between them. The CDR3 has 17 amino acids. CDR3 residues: CASSLNFWGAGMDEQYF. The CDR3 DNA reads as TGTGCCAGCAGCTTAAATTTCTGGGGAGCGGGCATGGACGAGCAGTACTTC. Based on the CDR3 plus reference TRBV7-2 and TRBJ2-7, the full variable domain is GAGVSQSPSNKVTEKGKDVELRCDPISGHTALYWYRQSLGQGLEFLIYFQGNSAPDKSGLPSDRFSAERTGGSVSTLTIQRTQQEDSAVYLCASSLNFWGAGMDEQYFGPGTRLTVT.

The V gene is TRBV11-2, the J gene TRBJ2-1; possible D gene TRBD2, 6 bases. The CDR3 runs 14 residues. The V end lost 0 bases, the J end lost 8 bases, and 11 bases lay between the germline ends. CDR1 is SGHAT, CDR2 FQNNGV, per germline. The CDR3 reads CASSLDRASDEQFF. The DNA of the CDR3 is TGTGCCAGCAGCTTAGATAGGGCTAGCGATGAGCAGTTCTTC.

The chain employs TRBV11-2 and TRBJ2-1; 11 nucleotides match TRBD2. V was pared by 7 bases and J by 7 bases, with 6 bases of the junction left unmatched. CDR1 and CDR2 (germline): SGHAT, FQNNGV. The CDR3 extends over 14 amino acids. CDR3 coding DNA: TGTGCCAGCACGCAGACTAGCGGGACAAATGAGCAGTTCTTC. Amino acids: CASTQTSGTNEQFF.

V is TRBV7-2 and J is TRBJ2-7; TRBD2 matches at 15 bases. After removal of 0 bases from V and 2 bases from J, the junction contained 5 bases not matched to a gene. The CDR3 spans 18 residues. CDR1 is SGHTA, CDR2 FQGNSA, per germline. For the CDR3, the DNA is TGTGCCAGCAGCTTAGCGGGACTAGCGGGAGGCCTAGCCTACGAGCAGTACTTC. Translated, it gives CASSLAGLAGGLAYEQYF.

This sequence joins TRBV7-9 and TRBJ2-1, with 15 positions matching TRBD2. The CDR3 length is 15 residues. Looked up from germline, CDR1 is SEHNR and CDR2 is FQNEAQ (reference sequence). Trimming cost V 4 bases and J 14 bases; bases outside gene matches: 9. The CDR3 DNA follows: TGTGCCAGCAGCTCAACGGGACTAGCGGGAGGTGGGGAGTTCTTC. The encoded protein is CASSSTGLAGGGEFF.

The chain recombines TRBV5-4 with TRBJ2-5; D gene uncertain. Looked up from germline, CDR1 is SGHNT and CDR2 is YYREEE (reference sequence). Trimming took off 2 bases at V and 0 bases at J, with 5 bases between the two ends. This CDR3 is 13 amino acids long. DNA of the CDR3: TGTGCCAGCAGCTTTCGGGACCAAGAGACCCAGTACTTC. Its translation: CASSFRDQETQYF.

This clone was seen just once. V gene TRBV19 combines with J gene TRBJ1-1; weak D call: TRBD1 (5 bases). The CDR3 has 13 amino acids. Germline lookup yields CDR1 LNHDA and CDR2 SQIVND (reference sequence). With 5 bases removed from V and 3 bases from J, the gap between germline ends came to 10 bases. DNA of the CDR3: TGTGCCAGTAGTCTGACCAGGGACACTGAAGCTTTCTTT. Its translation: CASSLTRDTEAFF. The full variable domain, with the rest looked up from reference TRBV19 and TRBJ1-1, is DGGITQSPKYLFRKEGQNVTLSCEQNLNHDAMYWYRQDPGQGLRLIYYSQIVNDFQKGDIAEGYSVSREKKESFPLTVTSAQKNPTAFYLCASSLTRDTEAFFGQGTRLTVV.

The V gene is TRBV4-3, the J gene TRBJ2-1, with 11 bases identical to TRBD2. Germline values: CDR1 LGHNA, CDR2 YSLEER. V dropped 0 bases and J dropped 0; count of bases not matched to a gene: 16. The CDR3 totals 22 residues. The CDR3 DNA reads TGCGCCAGCAGCCAAGAGAAGGTCATAGGACTAGCGGGCGTCGGCTCCTACAATGAGCAGTTCTTC. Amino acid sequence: CASSQEKVIGLAGVGSYNEQFF.

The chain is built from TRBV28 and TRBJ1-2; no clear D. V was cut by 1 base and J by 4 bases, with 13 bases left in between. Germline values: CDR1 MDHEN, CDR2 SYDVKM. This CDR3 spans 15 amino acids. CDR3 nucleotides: TGTGCCAGCAGTTTATCGGGGTCGGGCGGCTATGGCTACACCTTC. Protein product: CASSLSGSGGYGYTF.

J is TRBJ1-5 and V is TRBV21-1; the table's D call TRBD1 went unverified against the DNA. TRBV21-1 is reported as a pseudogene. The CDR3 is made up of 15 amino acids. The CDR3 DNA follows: TGTGCCAGCAGAAAAGACACAGTAGAGCCCCCGCCCCAGCATTTT. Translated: CASRKDTVEPPPQHF.

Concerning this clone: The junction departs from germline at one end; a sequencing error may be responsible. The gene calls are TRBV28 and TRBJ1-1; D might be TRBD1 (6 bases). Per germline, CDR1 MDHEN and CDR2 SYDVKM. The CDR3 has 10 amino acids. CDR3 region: CASSFEWTDF. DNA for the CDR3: TGTGCCAGCAGTTTTGAGTGGACAGACTTT.